The TCR beta chain under discussion was sequenced for a study of blood T cells in healthy people across ages. Each individual donor underwent a draw of ten milliliters of peripheral blood. Germline CDR1 and CDR2: MGHRA and YSYEKL. V was clipped by 4 bases and J by 2 bases; unmatched bases: 7. The CDR3 contains 15 residues. A second about 7 to 12 cycle PCR used barcoded and J-beta primers. Each CDR3 protein is one row after TCRdb ran MiXCR on the 5' RACE reads. The table records roughly 1.6 million distinct CDR3 sequences, about 32% of them present only once. This clonotype was recorded a few times. This sequence joins TRBV4-1 and TRBJ2-7; TRBD1 aligns across 8 bases. Sequencing used blood. The clonotype comes from a woman in her 30s in good health. CDR3 nucleotides: TGCGCCAGCAGCCCACAGGGGGGAGCTACCTACGAGCAGTACTTC. Amino acids: CASSPQGGATYEQYF.